Below are 22 T cell receptor beta chains sequenced from a single sample in a study of identical twins. TCRdb analysed the 5' RACE reads with MiXCR anew, one entry per CDR3 protein. The data hold about 240,000 distinct CDR3 sequences, with more than 9% observed a single time. The specimen was memory T cells sorted from blood. The receptor source for this set is a man in his forties or fifties in good health.

This clonotype was seen many times. This chain connects TRBV5-6 to TRBJ1-6; D unresolved. Per the germline V gene, CDR1 is SGHDT and CDR2 is YYEEEE. V was cut by 2 bases and J by 9 bases, with 12 bases left in between. The CDR3 consists of 14 residues. The CDR3: CASSLLGMGSPLHF. CDR3 in DNA: TGTGCCAGCAGCTTACTGGGAATGGGTTCACCCCTCCACTTT.

The sample holds a few counts of this clonotype. The DNA for the CDR3 is TGTGCCAGCAGTGTGGAGACAGGGAGAGAGACCCAGTACTTC. Its translation: CASSVETGRETQYF. The chain joins TRBV2 to TRBJ2-5; TRBD1 aligns across 7 bases. This CDR3 contains 14 residues. Germline lookup yields CDR1 SNHLY and CDR2 FYNNEI. Trimming took 4 bases from V and 4 from J; bases not matched to a gene: 6.

The chain recombines TRBV5-6 with TRBJ2-5, with D tentatively TRBD2 (5 bases). V lost 0 bases, J lost 5 bases, and 14 bases lay in between. The CDR3 totals 15 residues. The germline V gene encodes CDR1 SGHDT and CDR2 YYEEEE. CDR3 bases: TGTGCCAGCAGCTTGGTTGACGAGGGTTGGGAGACCCAGTACTTC. The encoded protein is CASSLVDEGWETQYF.

In its sample, this clonotype was seen a few times. V and J are TRBV6-5 and TRBJ2-7, with 15 positions matching TRBD2. The CDR3 loop spans 14 amino acids. Trimming at V came to 4 bases and at J to 6 bases, leaving 1 base not matched to a gene. CDR1 and CDR2 (germline): MNHEY, SVGAGI. The CDR3 nucleotides read TGTGCCAGCAGTTGGGGACTAGCGGGAGGCGAGCAGTACTTC. Its protein product is CASSWGLAGGEQYF.

This clonotype has only a few counts. The rearrangement links TRBV28 to TRBJ2-1, with 13 bases aligning to TRBD2. Trimming removed 5 bases from V and 4 bases from J; junction bases left unmatched: 11. CDR3 length: 18 amino acids. Germline CDR1 reads MDHEN; CDR2 reads SYDVKM. The CDR3 reads CASSPRLAGGRAYNEQFF. CDR3 nucleotides: TGTGCCAGCAGTCCCCGACTAGCGGGAGGTCGGGCATACAATGAGCAGTTCTTC.

The chain employs TRBV7-2 and TRBJ2-5; D is perhaps TRBD1 (5 bases). Trimming removed 5 bases at V and 4 bases at J, with 20 bases between. Per the germline V gene, CDR1 is SGHTA and CDR2 is FQGNSA. The CDR3 sequence is 16 residues long. CDR3 loop: CASSRRTTPVGETQYF. CDR3 nucleotide sequence: TGTGCCAGCAGCAGAAGGACAACTCCCGTGGGAGAGACCCAGTACTTC. Using reference TRBV7-2 and TRBJ2-5 for the parts outside the CDR3, the full variable domain is GAGVSQSPSNKVTEKGKDVELRCDPISGHTALYWYRQSLGQGLEFLIYFQGNSAPDKSGLPSDRFSAERTGGSVSTLTIQRTQQEDSAVYLCASSRRTTPVGETQYFGPGTRLLVL.

This clonotype was recorded at least ten times. The V and J genes are TRBV4-3 and TRBJ1-1; the D gene is possibly TRBD1 (5 bases). Germline V gene lookup returns CDR1 LGHNA and CDR2 YSLEER. This CDR3 has 16 residues. Trimming shortened V by 0 bases and J by 5 bases, and 16 bases separated the two germline ends. CDR3 loop: CASSQEALGGNTEAFF. The DNA for the CDR3 is TGCGCCAGCAGCCAAGAAGCCCTTGGGGGGAATACTGAAGCTTTCTTT.

This clonotype was picked up many times. This chain connects TRBV6-1 to TRBJ1-6, with D tentatively TRBD1 (5 bases). From germline, CDR1 is MNHNS and CDR2 SASEGT. V lost 6 bases and J lost 7, with 13 bases in between. The CDR3 has 14 residues. The CDR3 nucleotides are TGTGCCAGCAGATTTGGGACTCAGAATTCACCCCTCCACTTT. Protein product: CASRFGTQNSPLHF.

This clonotype was recorded at least ten times. This rearrangement joins TRBV12-3 or TRBV12-4 to TRBJ2-1, with 11 positions matching TRBD2. The CDR3 is 14 residues long. With V trimmed by 5 bases and J by 10 bases, 7 bases remained unmatched. The CDR3 reads CASSPTSGKLEQFF. The DNA for the CDR3 is TGTGCCAGCAGTCCGACTAGCGGGAAATTGGAGCAGTTCTTC.

The chain joins TRBV12-3 or TRBV12-4 to TRBJ2-2; weak D call: TRBD2 (6 bases). The CDR3 runs 16 residues. The V end lost 3 bases, the J end lost 3 bases, and 14 bases lay between the germline ends. This CDR3 reads CASSFWLALDTGELFF. CDR3 coding DNA: TGTGCCAGCAGTTTTTGGCTAGCGTTGGACACCGGGGAGCTGTTTTTT.

This clonotype was found a few times. The chain is built from TRBV15 and TRBJ2-2, with 9 bases that match TRBD1. CDR3 length equals 17 residues. Germline CDR1 and CDR2: LNHNV and YYDKDF (reference sequence). After removal of 1 base from V and 3 bases from J, the junction contained 6 bases not matched to a gene. The CDR3 nucleotides are TGTGCCACCAGCAGAGTTAGACAGGGGGTTTACACCGGGGAGCTGTTTTTT. Protein product: CATSRVRQGVYTGELFF.

This clonotype has more than one count but fewer than ten. CDR3 in amino acids: CASSYQIAGVGDTQYF. CDR3 DNA: TGTGCCAGCAGTTACCAGATAGCGGGAGTTGGAGATACGCAGTATTTT. The J gene is TRBJ2-3, the V gene TRBV6-2 or TRBV6-3, with TRBD2 identical over 9 bases. J was trimmed by 5 bases and V by 2 bases; bases with no gene match: 8. The V gene's germline CDR1 is MNHEY and CDR2 SVGEGT. This CDR3 region has 16 residues.

This clonotype was seen more than once but under ten times. This chain connects TRBV5-1 to TRBJ2-2, with TRBD2 as a possible D gene (5 bases). Trimming cost V 0 bases and J 3 bases, with 9 bases left between them. This CDR3 has 15 residues. CDR1 is SGHRS and CDR2 is YFSETQ in the germline V gene. The chain's CDR3 is CASSLVAGYTGELFF. Here the CDR3 DNA reads TGCGCCAGCAGCTTGGTGGCGGGTTACACCGGGGAGCTGTTTTTT.

This clonotype was seen more than once but under ten times. This chain uses TRBV7-6 with TRBJ1-1, with D uncertain. This CDR3 has 16 residues. Germline V gene lookup returns CDR1 SGHVS and CDR2 FNYEAQ. V was pared by 10 bases and J by 0 bases, with 21 bases between. The CDR3 protein is CAKKVGQPNMNTEAFF. CDR3 bases: TGTGCCAAAAAGGTCGGGCAGCCCAATATGAACACTGAAGCTTTCTTT.

This clonotype was counted a few times. The CDR3 nucleotides read TGCAGCGCTGAGACAGGGGGCAGAGGCTACACCTTC. Its protein product is CSAETGGRGYTF. The V call is TRBV29-1, the J call TRBJ1-2; 10 nucleotides match TRBD1. The V gene's germline CDR1 is SQVTM and CDR2 ANQGSEA. The CDR3 has 12 amino acids. Unmatched junction bases numbered 7, after V lost 7 bases and J lost 8 bases.

In this sample, this clonotype turned up a few times. This sequence joins TRBV4-3 and TRBJ1-2; D is ambiguous. CDR1 and CDR2 (germline): LGHNA, YSLEER. V was clipped by 1 base and J by 8 bases, with 14 bases between them. The CDR3 loop spans 14 amino acids. This CDR3 is CASSQGGGRSGYTF. The DNA of the CDR3 is TGCGCCAGCAGCCAAGGAGGAGGACGGTCAGGCTACACCTTC.

The chain is built from TRBV5-5 and TRBJ2-1; D is unresolved. The CDR3 totals 13 residues. Germline V gene lookup returns CDR1 SGHKS and CDR2 YYEKEE (reference sequence). V dropped 4 bases and J dropped 7 bases, with 12 bases sitting between them. The CDR3 DNA reads TGTGCCAGCAGCCCCGGCGCGGAGAATGAGCAGTTCTTC. Translating it yields CASSPGAENEQFF.

This clonotype was seen only a few times. V gene TRBV7-8 combines with J gene TRBJ2-1; TRBD1 matches at 7 bases. Trimming cost V 8 bases and J 8 bases; bases outside gene matches: 9. CDR1 and CDR2 (germline): SGHVS, FQNEAQ. This CDR3 has 13 residues. Written as DNA, the CDR3 is TGTGCCAGCCGACAGGGTTTCGGCCATGAGCAGTTCTTC. This sequence encodes CASRQGFGHEQFF. The whole variable domain, remainder taken from reference TRBV7-8 and TRBJ2-1, is GAGVSQSPRYKVAKRGQDVALRCDPISGHVSLFWYQQALGQGPEFLTYFQNEAQLDKSGLPSDRFFAERPEGSVSTLKIQRTQQEDSAVYLCASRQGFGHEQFFGPGTRLTVL.

This clonotype was seen at least ten times. The V call is TRBV20-1, the J call TRBJ2-2, with 8 bases matching TRBD1. The germline V gene encodes CDR1 DFQATT and CDR2 SNEGSKA (reference sequence). CDR3 length: 16 residues. Germline trimming cut 0 bases from V and 5 bases from J; bases unmatched to any gene: 8. The CDR3 region has the DNA TGCAGTGCTAGAGATTTTGAGGACAGGGTAACCGGGGAGCTGTTTTTT. As protein: CSARDFEDRVTGELFF.

There are many counts of this clonotype. This chain links TRBV28 with TRBJ2-1; D uncertain. Trimming left V 4 bases short and J 9 bases short, with 4 bases between. Germline values: CDR1 MDHEN, CDR2 SYDVKM. The CDR3 length is 10 residues. The CDR3 nucleotides read TGTGCCAGCAGTTCCGTTGAGCAGTTCTTC. Its translation is CASSSVEQFF.

This clonotype has a handful of counts. The genes are TRBV10-2 and TRBJ1-1; the match to TRBD1 covers 9 bases. The CDR3 length is 14 residues. Losses at the gene ends were 7 bases for V and 3 bases for J; bases not matched to a gene: 6. Germline V lookup: CDR1 WSHSY, CDR2 SAAADI. Here the CDR3 reads CASIPQGAYTEAFF. The CDR3 coding sequence is TGCGCCAGCATTCCACAGGGGGCATACACTGAAGCTTTCTTT.

This clonotype was seen a handful of times. V usage is TRBV20-1 and J usage is TRBJ1-6; 9 bases agree with TRBD1. The germline CDR1 and CDR2 sequences are DFQATT and SNEGSKA (reference sequence). Losses at the gene ends were 3 bases for V and 6 bases for J; bases not matched to a gene: 9. This CDR3 region has 16 residues. As DNA, the CDR3 is TGCAGTGCTAGTGGGTCTCCGACAGGGGGTAATTCACCCCTCCACTTT. Its protein product is CSASGSPTGGNSPLHF.